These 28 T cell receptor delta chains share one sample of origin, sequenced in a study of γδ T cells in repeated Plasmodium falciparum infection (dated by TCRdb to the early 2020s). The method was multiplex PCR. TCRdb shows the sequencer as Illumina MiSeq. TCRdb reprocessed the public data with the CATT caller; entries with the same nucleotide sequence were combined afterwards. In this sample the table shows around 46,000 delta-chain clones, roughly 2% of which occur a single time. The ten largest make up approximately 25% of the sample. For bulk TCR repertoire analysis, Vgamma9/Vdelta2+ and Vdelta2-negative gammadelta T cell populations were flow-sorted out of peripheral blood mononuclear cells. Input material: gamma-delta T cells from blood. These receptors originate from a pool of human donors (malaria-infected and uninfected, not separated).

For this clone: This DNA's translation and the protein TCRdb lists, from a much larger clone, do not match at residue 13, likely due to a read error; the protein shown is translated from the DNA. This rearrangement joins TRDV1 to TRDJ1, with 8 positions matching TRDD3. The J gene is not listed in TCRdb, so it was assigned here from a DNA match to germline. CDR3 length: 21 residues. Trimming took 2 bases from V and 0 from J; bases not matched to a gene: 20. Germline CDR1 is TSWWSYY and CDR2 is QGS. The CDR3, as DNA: TGTGCTCTTGGGGAAGGGATCCTAAGTCGACTGGGGGCCATGTACACCGATAAACTCATCTTT. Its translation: CALGEGILSRLGAMYTDKLIF.

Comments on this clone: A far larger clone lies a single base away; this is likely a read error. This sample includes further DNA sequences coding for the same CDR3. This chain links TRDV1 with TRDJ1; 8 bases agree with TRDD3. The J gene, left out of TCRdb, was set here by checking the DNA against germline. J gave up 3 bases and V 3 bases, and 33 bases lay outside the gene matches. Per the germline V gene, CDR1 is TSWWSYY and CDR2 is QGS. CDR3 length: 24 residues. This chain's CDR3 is CALGDRHANVRNYRGILRADKLIF. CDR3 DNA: TGTGCTCTTGGGGACCGACACGCTAATGTTCGAAATTATCGGGGGATATTGCGCGCCGATAAACTCATCTTT.

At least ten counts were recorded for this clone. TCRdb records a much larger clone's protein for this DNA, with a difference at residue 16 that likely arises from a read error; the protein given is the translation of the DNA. CDR3 sequence reads: CAYRSFYFPWGYLYTGKLIF. CDR3 sequence (DNA): TGTGCTTATAGGAGCTTCTACTTCCCCTGGGGATACTTGTACACCGGTAAACTCATCTTT. The V gene is TRAV38-2/DV8, the J gene TRDJ1; 8 bases agree with TRDD3. This CDR3 is built from 20 residues. The germline CDR1 and CDR2 sequences are TSESDYY and QEAYKQQN.

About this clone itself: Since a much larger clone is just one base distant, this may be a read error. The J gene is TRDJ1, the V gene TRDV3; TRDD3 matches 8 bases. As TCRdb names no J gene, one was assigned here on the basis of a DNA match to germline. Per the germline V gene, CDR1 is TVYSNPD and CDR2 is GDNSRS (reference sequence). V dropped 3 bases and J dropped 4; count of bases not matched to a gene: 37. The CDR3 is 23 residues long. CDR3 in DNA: TGTGCCTTGCCCCGGGGTCTTTTCCCACGAATTGGGATACGCCACGGGTTGGACGATAAACTCATCTTT. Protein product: CALPRGLFPRIGIRHGLDDKLIF.

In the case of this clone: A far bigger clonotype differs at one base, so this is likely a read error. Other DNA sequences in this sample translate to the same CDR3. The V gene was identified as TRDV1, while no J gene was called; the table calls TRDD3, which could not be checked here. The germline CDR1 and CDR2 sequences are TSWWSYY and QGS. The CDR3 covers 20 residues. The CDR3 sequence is CALGELEVRRGYRRGDKLIF. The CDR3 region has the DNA TGTGCTCTTGGGGAACTAGAGGTGCGTAGGGGATACAGGAGGGGAGATAAGCTCATCTTT.

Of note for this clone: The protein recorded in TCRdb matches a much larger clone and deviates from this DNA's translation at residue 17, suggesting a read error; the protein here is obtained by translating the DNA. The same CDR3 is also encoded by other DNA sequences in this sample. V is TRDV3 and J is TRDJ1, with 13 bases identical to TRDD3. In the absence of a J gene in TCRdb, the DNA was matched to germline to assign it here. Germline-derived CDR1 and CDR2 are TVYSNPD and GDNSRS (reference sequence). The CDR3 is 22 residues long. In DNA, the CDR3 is TGCGCCTTCCTCCTTCCTTCGTACTGGGGGATACGTTCACCTTATTACGCCGATAAACTCATCTTT. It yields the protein CAFLLPSYWGIRSPYYADKLIF. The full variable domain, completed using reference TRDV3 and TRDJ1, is CDKVTQSSPDQTVASGSEVVLLCTYDTVYSNPDLFWYRIRPDYSFQFVFYGDNSRSEGADFTQGRFSVKHILTQKAFHLVISPVRTEDSATYYCAFLLPSYWGIRSPYYADKLIFGKGTRVTVEP.

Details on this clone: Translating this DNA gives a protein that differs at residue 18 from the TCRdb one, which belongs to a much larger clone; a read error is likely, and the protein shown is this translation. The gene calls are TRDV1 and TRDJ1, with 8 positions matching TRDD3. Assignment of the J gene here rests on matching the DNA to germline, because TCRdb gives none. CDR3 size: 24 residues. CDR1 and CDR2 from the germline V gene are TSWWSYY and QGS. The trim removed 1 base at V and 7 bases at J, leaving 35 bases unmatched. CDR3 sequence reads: CALGERPLFPYVYTYWGVLGKLIF. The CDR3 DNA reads TGTGCTCTTGGGGAACGACCTTTATTCCCCTACGTTTATACGTACTGGGGGGTATTAGGTAAACTCATCTTT.

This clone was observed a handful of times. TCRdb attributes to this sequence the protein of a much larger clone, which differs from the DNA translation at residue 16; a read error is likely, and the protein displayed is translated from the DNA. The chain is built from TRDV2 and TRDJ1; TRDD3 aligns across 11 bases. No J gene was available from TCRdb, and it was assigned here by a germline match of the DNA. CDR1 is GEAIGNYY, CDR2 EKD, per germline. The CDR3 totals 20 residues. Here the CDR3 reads CACDTVFSGGYASSTNKLIF. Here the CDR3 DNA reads TGTGCCTGTGACACCGTCTTTAGTGGGGGATACGCATCAAGCACCAATAAACTCATCTTT.

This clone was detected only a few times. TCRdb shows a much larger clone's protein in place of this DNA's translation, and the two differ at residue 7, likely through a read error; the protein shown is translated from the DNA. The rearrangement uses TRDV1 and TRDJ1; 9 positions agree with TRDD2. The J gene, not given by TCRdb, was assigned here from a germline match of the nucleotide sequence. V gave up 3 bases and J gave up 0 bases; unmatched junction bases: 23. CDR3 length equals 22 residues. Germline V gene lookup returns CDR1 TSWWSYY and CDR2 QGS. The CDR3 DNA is TGTGCTCTTGGGGACGGGACCTTCCTACGTCGTTGGGGGCCACTGTACACCGATAAACTCATCTTT. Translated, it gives CALGDGTFLRRWGPLYTDKLIF.

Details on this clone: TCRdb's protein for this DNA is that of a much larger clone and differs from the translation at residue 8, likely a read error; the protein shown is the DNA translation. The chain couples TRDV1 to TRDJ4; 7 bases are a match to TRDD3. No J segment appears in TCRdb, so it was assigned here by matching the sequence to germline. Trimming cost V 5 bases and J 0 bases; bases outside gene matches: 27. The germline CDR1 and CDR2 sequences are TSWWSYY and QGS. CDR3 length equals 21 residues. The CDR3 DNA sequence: TGTGCTCTTGGGCCTTACTTCCCACACGTACTGGGGATCGCAATGGCCAGACCCCTGATCTTT. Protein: CALGPYFPHVLGIAMARPLIF.

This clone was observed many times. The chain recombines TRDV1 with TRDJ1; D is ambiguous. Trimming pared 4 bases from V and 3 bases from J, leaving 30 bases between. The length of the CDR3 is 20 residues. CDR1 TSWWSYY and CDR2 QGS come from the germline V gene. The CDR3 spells CALGVLFRHPRGPRADKLIF. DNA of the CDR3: TGTGCTCTTGGGGTATTATTCCGTCACCCCAGGGGTCCGAGGGCCGATAAACTCATCTTT.

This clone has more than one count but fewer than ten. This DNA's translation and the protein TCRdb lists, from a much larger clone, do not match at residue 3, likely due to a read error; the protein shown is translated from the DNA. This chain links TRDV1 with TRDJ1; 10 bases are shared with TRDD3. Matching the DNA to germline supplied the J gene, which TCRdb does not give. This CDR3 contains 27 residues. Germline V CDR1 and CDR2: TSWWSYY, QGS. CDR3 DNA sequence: TGTGCTCCTGGGGAACTTCGGTACTGGGTCCCGTTCAAATACTGGGGGATCCTGGGGGCGTACACCGATAAACTCATCTTT. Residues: CAPGELRYWVPFKYWGILGAYTDKLIF.

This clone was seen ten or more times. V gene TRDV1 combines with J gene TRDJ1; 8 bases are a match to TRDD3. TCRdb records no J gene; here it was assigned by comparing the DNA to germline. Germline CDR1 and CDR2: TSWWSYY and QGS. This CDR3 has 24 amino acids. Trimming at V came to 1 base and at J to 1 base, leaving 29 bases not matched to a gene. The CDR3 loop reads CALGEHRWPSPPRTGGPFTDKLIF. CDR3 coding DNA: TGTGCTCTTGGGGAACATAGGTGGCCCTCCCCTCCTCGTACTGGGGGCCCCTTCACCGATAAACTCATCTTT.

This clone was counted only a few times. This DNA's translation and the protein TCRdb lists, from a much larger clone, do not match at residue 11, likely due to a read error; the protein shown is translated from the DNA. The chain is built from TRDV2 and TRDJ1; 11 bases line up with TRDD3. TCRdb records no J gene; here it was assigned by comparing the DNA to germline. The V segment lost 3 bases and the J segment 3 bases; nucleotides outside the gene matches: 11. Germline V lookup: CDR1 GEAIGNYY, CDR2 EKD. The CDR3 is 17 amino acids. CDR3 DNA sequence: TGTGCCTGTGACCCCCTACTGGGGGATAACAGGGCCGATAAACTCATCTTT. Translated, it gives CACDPLLGDNRADKLIF.

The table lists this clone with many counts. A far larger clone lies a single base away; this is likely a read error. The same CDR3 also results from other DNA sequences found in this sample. DNA for the CDR3: TGTGCCTTCCCGTACTGGGGACAGCGGCGGTACACCGATAAACTCATCTTT. Protein: CAFPYWGQRRYTDKLIF. The rearrangement links TRDV3 to TRDJ1, with TRDD3 matching over 7 bases. TCRdb records no J gene; here it was assigned by comparing the DNA to germline. The CDR3 totals 17 residues. The ends lost 3 bases at V and 0 bases at J; junction bases unmatched: 16. The germline gives CDR1 TVYSNPD, CDR2 GDNSRS (reference sequence).

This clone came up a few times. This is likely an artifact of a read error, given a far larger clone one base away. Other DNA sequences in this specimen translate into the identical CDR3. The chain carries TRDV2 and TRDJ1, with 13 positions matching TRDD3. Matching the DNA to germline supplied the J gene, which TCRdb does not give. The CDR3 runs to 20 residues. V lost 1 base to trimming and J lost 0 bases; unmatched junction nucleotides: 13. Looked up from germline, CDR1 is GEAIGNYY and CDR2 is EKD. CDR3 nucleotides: TGTGCCTGTGACACTCCTTTACTGGGGGATACGGTCATTGACACCGATAAACTCATCTTT. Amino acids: CACDTPLLGDTVIDTDKLIF.

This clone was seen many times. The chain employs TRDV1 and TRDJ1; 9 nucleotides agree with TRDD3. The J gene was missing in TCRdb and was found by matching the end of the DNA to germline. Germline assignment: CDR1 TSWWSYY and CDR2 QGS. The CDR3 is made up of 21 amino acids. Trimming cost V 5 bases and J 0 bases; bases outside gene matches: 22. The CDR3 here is CALGLLTGPTGGSSYTDKLIF. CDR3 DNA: TGTGCTCTTGGGCTCCTCACGGGACCCACTGGGGGAAGCTCGTACACCGATAAACTCATCTTT.

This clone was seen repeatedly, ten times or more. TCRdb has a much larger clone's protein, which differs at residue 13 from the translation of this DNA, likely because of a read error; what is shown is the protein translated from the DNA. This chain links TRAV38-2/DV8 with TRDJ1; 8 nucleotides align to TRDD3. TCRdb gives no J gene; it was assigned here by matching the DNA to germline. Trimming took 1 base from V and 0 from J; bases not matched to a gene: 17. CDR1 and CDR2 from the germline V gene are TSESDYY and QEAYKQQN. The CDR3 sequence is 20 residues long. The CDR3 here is CAYRSFYFPWGYSYTDKLIF. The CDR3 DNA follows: TGTGCTTATAGGAGCTTCTACTTCCCCTGGGGATACTCGTACACCGATAAACTCATCTTT.

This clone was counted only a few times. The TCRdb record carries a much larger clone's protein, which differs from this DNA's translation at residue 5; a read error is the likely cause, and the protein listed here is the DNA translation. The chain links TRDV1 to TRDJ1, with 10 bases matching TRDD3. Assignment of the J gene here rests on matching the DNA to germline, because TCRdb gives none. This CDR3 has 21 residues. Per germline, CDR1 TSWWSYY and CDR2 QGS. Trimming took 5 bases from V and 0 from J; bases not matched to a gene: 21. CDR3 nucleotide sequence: TGTGCTCTTGGGCCTCCTTCCGGATTCTACTGGGGGATCCCTTACACCGATAAACTCATCTTT. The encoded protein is CALGPPSGFYWGIPYTDKLIF.

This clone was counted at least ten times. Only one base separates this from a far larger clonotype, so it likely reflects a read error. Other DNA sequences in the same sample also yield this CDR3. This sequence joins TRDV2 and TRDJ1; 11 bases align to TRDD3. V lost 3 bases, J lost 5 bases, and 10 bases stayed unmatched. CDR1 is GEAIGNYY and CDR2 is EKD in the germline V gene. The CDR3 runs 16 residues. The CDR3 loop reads CACDPVSGGYNDKLIF. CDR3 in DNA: TGTGCCTGTGACCCTGTCTCTGGGGGATACAATGATAAACTCATCTTT.

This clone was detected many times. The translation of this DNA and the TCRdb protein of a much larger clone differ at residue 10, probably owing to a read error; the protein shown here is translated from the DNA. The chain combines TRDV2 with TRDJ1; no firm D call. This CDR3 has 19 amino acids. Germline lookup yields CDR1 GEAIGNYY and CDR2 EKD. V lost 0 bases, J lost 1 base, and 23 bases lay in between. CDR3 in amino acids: CACDTFPALEDPFTDKLIF. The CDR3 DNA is TGTGCCTGTGACACCTTCCCGGCTCTGGAGGATCCTTTCACCGATAAACTCATCTTT.

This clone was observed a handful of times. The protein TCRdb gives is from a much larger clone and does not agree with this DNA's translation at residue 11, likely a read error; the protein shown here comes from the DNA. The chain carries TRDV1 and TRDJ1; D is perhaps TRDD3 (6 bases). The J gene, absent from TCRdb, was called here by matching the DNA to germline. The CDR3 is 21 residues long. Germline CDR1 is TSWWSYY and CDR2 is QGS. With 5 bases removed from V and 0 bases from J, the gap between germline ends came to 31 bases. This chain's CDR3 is CALGSCLPYWVIPRYTDKLIF. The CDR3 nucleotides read TGTGCTCTTGGGTCCTGCCTGCCGTACTGGGTGATACCACGTTACACCGATAAACTCATCTTT.

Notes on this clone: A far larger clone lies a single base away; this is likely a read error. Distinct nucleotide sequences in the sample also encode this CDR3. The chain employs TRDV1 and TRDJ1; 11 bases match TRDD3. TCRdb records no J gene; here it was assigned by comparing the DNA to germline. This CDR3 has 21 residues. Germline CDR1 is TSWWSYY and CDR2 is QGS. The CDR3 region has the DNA TGTGCTCTCGGGGAAGGAACTTTATCCGTACTGGGGGATAGGGGCACCGATAAACTCATCTTT. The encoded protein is CALGEGTLSVLGDRGTDKLIF.

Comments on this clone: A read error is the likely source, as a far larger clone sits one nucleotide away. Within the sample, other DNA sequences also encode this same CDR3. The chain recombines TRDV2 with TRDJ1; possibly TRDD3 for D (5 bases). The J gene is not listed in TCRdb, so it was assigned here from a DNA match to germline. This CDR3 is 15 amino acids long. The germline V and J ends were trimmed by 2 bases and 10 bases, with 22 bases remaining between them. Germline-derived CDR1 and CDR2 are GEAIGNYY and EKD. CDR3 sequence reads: CACDNMGGEEKRLIF. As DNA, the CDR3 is TGTGCCTGTGACAACATGGGAGGGGAGGAGAAGAGACTCATCTTT.

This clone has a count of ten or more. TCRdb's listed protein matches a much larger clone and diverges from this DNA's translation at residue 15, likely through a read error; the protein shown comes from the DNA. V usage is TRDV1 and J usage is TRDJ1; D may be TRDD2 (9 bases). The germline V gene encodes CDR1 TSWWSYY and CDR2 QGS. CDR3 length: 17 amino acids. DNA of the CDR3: TGTGCTCTTGGGGACCAACCCTTCCTACGTCTCTGGGGGAAACCCATCTTT. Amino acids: CALGDQPFLRLWGKPIF.

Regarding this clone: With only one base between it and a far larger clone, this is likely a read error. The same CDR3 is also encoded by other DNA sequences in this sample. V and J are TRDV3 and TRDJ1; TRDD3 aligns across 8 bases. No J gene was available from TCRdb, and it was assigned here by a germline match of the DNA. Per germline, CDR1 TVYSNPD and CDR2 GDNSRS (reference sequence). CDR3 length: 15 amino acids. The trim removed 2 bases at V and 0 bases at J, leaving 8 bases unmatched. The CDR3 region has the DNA TGTGCCTTTTCATGGGGGATTCTGTACACCGATAAACTCATCTTT. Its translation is CAFSWGILYTDKLIF.

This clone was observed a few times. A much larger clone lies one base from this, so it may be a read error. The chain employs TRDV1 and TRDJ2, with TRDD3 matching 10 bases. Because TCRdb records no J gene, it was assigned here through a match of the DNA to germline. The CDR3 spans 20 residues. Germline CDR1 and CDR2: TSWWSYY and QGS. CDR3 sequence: CALGEFLANGGYGLTARLFF. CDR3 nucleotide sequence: TGTGCTCTTGGGGAATTCCTAGCTAACGGGGGATACGGTTTGACAGCACGACTCTTCTTT.

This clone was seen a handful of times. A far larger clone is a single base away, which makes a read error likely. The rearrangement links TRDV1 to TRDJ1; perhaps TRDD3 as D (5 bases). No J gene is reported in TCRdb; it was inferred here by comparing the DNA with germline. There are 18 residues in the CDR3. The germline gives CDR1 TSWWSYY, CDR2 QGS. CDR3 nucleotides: TGCGCTCTTGGGGAATCAGTACGTTCCGAGTATGGCACCGATAAACTCATCTTT. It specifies CALGESVRSEYGTDKLIF.